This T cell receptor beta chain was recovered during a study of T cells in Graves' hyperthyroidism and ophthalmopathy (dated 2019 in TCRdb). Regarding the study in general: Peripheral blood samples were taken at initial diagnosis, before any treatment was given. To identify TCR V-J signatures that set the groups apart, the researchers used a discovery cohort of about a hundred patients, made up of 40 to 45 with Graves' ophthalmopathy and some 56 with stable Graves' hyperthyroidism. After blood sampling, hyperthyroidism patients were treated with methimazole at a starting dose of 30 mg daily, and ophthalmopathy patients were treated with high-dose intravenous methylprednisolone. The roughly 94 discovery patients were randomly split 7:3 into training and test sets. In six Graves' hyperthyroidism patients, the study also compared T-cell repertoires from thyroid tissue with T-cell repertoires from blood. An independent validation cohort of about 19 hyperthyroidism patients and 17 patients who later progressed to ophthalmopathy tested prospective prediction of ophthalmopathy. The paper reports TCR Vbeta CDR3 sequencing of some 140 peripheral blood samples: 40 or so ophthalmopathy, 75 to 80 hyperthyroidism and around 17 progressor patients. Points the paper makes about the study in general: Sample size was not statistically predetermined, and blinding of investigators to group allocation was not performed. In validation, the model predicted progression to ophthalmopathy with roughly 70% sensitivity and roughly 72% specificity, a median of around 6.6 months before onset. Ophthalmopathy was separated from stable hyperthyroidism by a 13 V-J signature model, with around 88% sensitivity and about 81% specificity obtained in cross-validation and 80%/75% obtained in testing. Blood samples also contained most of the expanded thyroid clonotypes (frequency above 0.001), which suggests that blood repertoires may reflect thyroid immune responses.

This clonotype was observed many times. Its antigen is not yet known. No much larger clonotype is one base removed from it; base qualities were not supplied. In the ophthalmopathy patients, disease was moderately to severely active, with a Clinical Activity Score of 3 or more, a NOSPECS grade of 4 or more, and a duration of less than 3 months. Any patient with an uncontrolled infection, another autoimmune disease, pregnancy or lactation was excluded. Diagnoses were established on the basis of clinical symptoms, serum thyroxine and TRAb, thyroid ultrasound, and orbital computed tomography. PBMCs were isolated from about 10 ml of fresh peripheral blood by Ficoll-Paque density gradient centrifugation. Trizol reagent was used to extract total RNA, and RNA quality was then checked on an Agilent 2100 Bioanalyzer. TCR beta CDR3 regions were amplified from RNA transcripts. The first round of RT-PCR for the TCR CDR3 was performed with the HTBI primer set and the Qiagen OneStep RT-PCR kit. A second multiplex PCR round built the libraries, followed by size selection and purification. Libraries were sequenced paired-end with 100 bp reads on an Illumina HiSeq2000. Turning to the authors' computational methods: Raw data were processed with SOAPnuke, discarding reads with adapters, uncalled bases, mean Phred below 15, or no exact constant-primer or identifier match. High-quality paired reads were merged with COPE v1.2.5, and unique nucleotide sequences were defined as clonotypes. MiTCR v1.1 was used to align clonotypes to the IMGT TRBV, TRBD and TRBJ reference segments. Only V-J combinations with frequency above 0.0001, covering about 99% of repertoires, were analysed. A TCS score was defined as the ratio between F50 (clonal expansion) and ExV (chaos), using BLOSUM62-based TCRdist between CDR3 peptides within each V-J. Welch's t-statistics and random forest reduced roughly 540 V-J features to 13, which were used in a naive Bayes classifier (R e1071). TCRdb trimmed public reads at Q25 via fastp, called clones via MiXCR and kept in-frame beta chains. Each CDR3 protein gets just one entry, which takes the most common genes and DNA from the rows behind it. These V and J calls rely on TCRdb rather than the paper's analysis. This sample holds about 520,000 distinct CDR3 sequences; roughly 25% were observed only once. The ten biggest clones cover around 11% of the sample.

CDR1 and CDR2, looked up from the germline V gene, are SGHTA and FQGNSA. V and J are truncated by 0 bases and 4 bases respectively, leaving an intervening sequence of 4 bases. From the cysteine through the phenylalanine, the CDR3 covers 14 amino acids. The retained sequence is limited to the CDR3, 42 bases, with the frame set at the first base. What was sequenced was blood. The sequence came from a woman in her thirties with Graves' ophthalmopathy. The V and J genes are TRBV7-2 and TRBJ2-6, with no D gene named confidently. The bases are TGTGCCAGCAGCTTAGCGTACGGGGCCAACGTCCTGACTTTC. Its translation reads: CASSLAYGANVLTF.